This TCR beta chain was sequenced for a study of cytomegalovirus exposure and HLA in healthy donors (dated by TCRdb to 2017 to 2019). Study-level background: According to an earlier analysis of 587 of the donors, about 170 million T cells yielded roughly 100 million unique TCR beta sequences and roughly 280 Gb of sequence data. HLA typing covered class I and class II loci at four-digit resolution. Every discovery cohort repertoire had been produced on one sequencing platform. To study patterns of TCR occurrence, a later analysis re-analyzed previously published TCR beta repertoires from under 750 donors and added high-resolution HLA genotyping. A separate validation cohort of roughly 130 different subjects was used in addition to the roughly 700-subject first cohort. Typing coverage varied by locus: about 620-640 donors for A, B, C, DRB1 and DQB1; around 560 for DQA1; more than 600 for DPA1; some 470 for DPB1. An earlier analysis of 587 of the donors applied high-throughput TCR beta sequencing to assess whether each TCR beta V gene segment acted as functional or pseudogenic. The study was designed to test whether signatures of past pathogen exposure could be identified by cataloging public T cell receptors. On average, approximately 250,000 unique TCR beta nucleotide sequences were sequenced per donor among roughly 430 genotyped donors of the cohort, with roughly 18% of those sequences being non-productive. A later genetic analysis used genome-wide SNP genotypes for about 60% of the roughly 700 donors, treating that subset as a discovery cohort. About 5 DR-DQ haplotypes were handled as single units for association and clustering, since linkage in the cohort was strong. Rather than using new phenotypic data, the later analysis identified candidate immune exposures from TCR beta sequences and from how often those sequences occurred across donors. Alongside the repertoire data, information on donor age, sex, ethnicity and CMV serostatus was compiled. The T cell repertoires of 670 or so subjects were profiled by immunosequencing and related to cytomegalovirus serostatus. The genetic ancestry cluster associated with self-reported Caucasian donors included approximately 85% of the approximately 400 genotyped donors. Around 300 gigabases of sequencing data and tens of millions of unique TCR sequences were included in an early release covering roughly 600 HLA-typed donors. High-throughput TCR immunosequencing, statistical association of individual TCRs with disease status, and machine learning were combined to predict cytomegalovirus infection status.

Details on this clone: This receptor's antigen is unknown. No base-level quality is on record; no much larger clone is a single base apart.

The library was made by the immunoSEQ multiplex PCR assay. A mixture of 60 forward primers for TCR Vbeta segments and 13 reverse primers for TCR Jbeta segments was used in the multiplex PCR. A multiplex PCR assay on genomic DNA amplified the CDR3 region of rearranged TCR beta genes. Amplified TCR beta libraries were sequenced as 87-base-pair reads on the Illumina HiSeq System. The original methods were these. Across the 640 or so repertoires, a later analysis counted some 81 million unique TCR beta chains, around 11 million of which were shared by at least two donors. Raw reads were error-corrected and collapsed into unique sequences by a nearest-neighbor algorithm in which closely related sequences were merged to remove PCR and sequencing errors. CDR3 sequences were aligned to IMGT reference sequences to assign V, D and J gene segments. For a sequence to be retained, a match of at least six nucleotides was required to both a V gene segment and a J gene segment. Rearrangements were classified as productive when the CDR3 lacked stop codons and remained in frame with V and J, and all other rearrangements were classified as non-productive. CDR3 was defined by IMGT convention, running from the second conserved V-encoded cysteine to the conserved J-encoded phenylalanine. In an earlier analysis of 550 to 650 of the donors, sequences lacking an unambiguous match to a single V gene segment were excluded. An earlier analysis of several hundred of the donors called V segments functional above 56.7% productive rearrangements and segregating when the between-donor standard deviation exceeded 5%. To diagnose cytomegalovirus status from the catalog of TCR beta chain sequences, a statistical classification framework was built. A later analysis assigned V and J genes by comparing TCR nucleotide sequences with IMGT/GENE-DB human TR gene sequences. In a later analysis, CDR3 sequences and most-parsimonious VDJ recombination scenarios were assigned using the TCRdist pipeline. In a later analysis, every TCR beta chain was defined by the combination of its CDR3 amino acid sequence and its V-gene family, and reads without a unique V-gene family were dropped. A later analysis removed 600 or so highly shared, low-generation-probability nucleotide sequences to deal with suspected cross-contamination and a sequencing artifact. In a later analysis, a clonal expansion index was calculated for each public chain from normalized within-repertoire ranks of inferred template counts. In a later analysis, generation probabilities were computed with a VDJ recombination model fitted to out-of-frame rearrangements, and the resulting probabilities were checked against IGoR. In a later analysis, hypergeometric tests were used to score TCR-TCR, TCR-HLA and TCR-CMV co-occurrence, with a repertoire-size bias correction applied to TCR pairs. To estimate false discovery rates, a later analysis permuted the HLA or CMV assignments 20 times. In a later analysis, co-occurring TCRs were grouped using DBSCAN, with TCRdist sequence similarity added in when clustering inside HLA-allele-positive subsets. Repertoires with fewer than 30,000 or more than 120,000 public chains, plus five repertoires with anomalous nucleotide sharing, were excluded from co-occurrence clustering. TCRdb carries this immuneACCESS record with in-frame sequences only. Its versions omit some clonotypes, under half of them owing to an unresolved V gene in the studies checked, with the rest unexplained. The D gene and trimming were derived from the DNA, and the V and J assignments and clone size from that table. This sample comprises roughly 99,000 clones, approximately 80% of them detected only once. Approximately 4.2% of the sample rests with the top ten.

The germline V gene yields SGHVS for CDR1 and FQNEAQ for CDR2. The germline ends are 7 bases apart after V is trimmed by 3 bases and J by 2 bases. From its cysteine to its phenylalanine, the CDR3 spans 13 amino acids. The read is trimmed to its CDR3 DNA, 39 bases read in frame from base 1. The cohort was made up of 500 to 850 healthy bone marrow donors. Cohort members were all nominally healthy when sampled, although unrecorded immune exposures were likely present. The donor was CMV seronegative and belonged to the group of 350 or so seronegative cohort members. Each donor provided a peripheral blood sample, and peripheral blood mononuclear cells were used for TCR beta sequencing. The Qiagen DNeasy Blood Extraction Kit was used to extract genomic DNA from the blood cell samples. The investigation overall reported the following: The classifier was reported to diagnose cytomegalovirus status with high specificity and sensitivity in both the original cohort and the validation cohort. Because HLA typing was unavailable for some donors at each locus, only the typed subset was used in association tests. Roughly 17 rarely observed V segments, including chromosome 9 orphons, were excluded from the earlier analysis of some 590 of the donors because counts were too low. Most TCR sequences were observed very rarely across donors, whereas some public TCRs were present in many individuals. In the study, 150 to 200 TCR beta chains were listed as associated with cytomegalovirus. According to the authors, the approach could potentially be generalized to other disease states and immunological phenotypes. In a later genetic analysis, a missense DCLRE1C variant was associated with V-gene and J-gene trimming of TCR beta chains, and the association was replicated in an independent cohort. A few of the identified cytomegalovirus-associated TCR beta chains were confirmed in vitro to be specific for cytomegalovirus antigens. According to a later analysis, most CMV-associated TCR beta chains appeared to be HLA-restricted, and the HLA associations seemed to be driven largely by CMV exposure. A further reported finding was that TCR beta sequences accurately predicted the HLA-A and HLA-B alleles for most subjects in the first cohort. Immune exposure information for the cohort was limited to CMV serostatus. Compared with the approximately 710-donor mean, donors in an Asian-associated ancestry cluster had fewer N-insertions in productive TCRs, according to a later genetic analysis. Strong co-occurrence of HLA alleles, especially DR and DQ, made assigning TCR associations to individual alleles difficult. In a later analysis, several top co-occurrence clusters were reported to appear linked to parvovirus B19, influenza, CMV and Epstein-Barr virus. An earlier analysis of around 500 of the donors showed that most TCR beta V segments appeared in productive rearrangements either about 90% or about 30% of the time, which broadly matched IMGT annotations. Specific HLA alleles were associated with 15,000 to 20,000 TCR beta sequences at a false discovery rate of 0.05 in a later analysis. Sequencing depth was assumed to be roughly uniform across donors in the presence/absence analyses, though that assumption may not hold. A group of highly shared sequence variants was considered likely to be a technical artifact of the sequencing pipeline. Some IMGT-functional V segments, including TRBV6-2 and TRBV6-3, could not be distinguished by the 87-base-pair reads and were therefore excluded. Compared with equally common non-associated chains, HLA-associated TCR beta chains in a later analysis were more clonally expanded and had lower generation probabilities. Correlated functional status among segregating V segments might be attributable to linkage disequilibrium, but an unknown experimental factor could not be ruled out. Only TCR beta chains were sequenced in this cohort, and the absence of alpha or paired-chain data limited detectable features. According to a later analysis, TCR association rates differed among HLA loci, with DRB1 alleles showing the most associated TCRs and HLA-C alleles showing the fewest.

The sequence was collected from a male donor in good health and CMV-seronegative. Material for sequencing was PBMCs. Recombination linked TRBV7-8 to TRBJ2-5; there is no confident call for the D gene. CDR3 protein: CASSFSRQETQYF. The bases read TGTGCCAGCAGCTTTTCCAGACAAGAGACCCAGTACTTC.